The 6 T cell receptor beta chains reported below all come from one sample, sequenced in a study of blood T cell repertoires in COVID-19. Profiling relied on immunoSEQ multiplex PCR, and the TCRdb table lists in-frame clones only, not all of them. In the table there are over 250,000 clones, 86% of which are singletons. Source material: PBMCs or T cells enriched from blood (not recorded which). The receptors derive from a woman younger than 30 who had recovered from COVID-19.

This sequence joins TRBV5-6 and TRBJ2-5; a weak D match, TRBD2 (7 bases). CDR1 is SGHDT and CDR2 is YYEEEE in the germline V gene. CDR3 length: 16 amino acids. The V gene lost 6 bases and the J gene lost 5 bases, with 23 bases spanning the gap. CDR3 sequence (DNA): TGTGCCAGCAACCCCCCACCGGGGGGCCTTCGGGAGACCCAGTACTTC. It translates to CASNPPPGGLRETQYF.

The V call is TRBV27, the J call TRBJ2-5; a weak D match, TRBD2 (7 bases). The ends were cut back, 7 bases at V and 5 bases at J, with 23 bases in the middle. Per the germline V gene, CDR1 is MNHEY and CDR2 is SMNVEV (reference sequence). CDR3 length equals 16 residues. The CDR3 DNA sequence: TGTGCCAGCACCACCTTCCGAGGGGGGGTCGGGGAGACCCAGTACTTC. As protein: CASTTFRGGVGETQYF.

The rearrangement joins TRBV7-8 to TRBJ2-7; D might be TRBD2 (7 bases). Trimming took 6 bases from V and 4 from J, leaving 19 bases between them. There are 15 residues in the CDR3. Per germline, CDR1 SGHVS and CDR2 FQNEAQ. The CDR3 region has the DNA TGTGCCAGCAGACGGGGGGAAACAGGGTTTTACGAGCAGTACTTC. Translated, it gives CASRRGETGFYEQYF.

Remarks on this clone: At one of its ends the junction is not consistent with the germline gene, which may arise from a read error. The chain joins TRBV7-9 to TRBJ2-2, with D tentatively TRBD1 (6 bases). The CDR3 totals 16 residues. CDR1 and CDR2 from the germline V gene are SEHNR and FQNEAQ (reference sequence). The CDR3 loop is CASSLYGTQNAGELFF. In DNA form, the CDR3 reads TGTGCCAGCAGCTTATACGGGACACAGAACGCCGGGGAGCTGTTTTTT.

There are a few counts of this clone. This chain uses TRBV4-1 with TRBJ1-4; D is undetermined. V dropped 0 bases and J dropped 5 bases, with 13 bases sitting between them. The CDR3 extends over 16 amino acids. Germline CDR1 is MGHRA and CDR2 is YSYEKL. CDR3 loop: CASSQDSVSVNEKLFF. CDR3 DNA: TGCGCCAGCAGCCAAGATTCGGTTAGTGTGAATGAAAAACTGTTTTTT.

The chain couples TRBV29-1 to TRBJ2-2; 10 bases map to TRBD1. Per germline, CDR1 SQVTM and CDR2 ANQGSEA. The ends lost 6 bases at V and 9 bases at J; junction bases unmatched: 7. CDR3 length equals 13 residues. The CDR3 here is CSVRDRGLRELFF. In nucleotides, the CDR3 is TGCAGCGTCCGGGACAGGGGATTACGGGAGCTGTTTTTT.